The 15 T cell receptor beta chains given below trace back to one sample, sequenced in a study of cytomegalovirus exposure and HLA in healthy donors. In the PCR, 60 Vbeta and 13 Jbeta primers were used. Here immunoSEQ multiplex PCR was the method, and the copy in TCRdb shows in-frame clones only, minus some. The repertoire has 270,000 or so clones, about nine tenths of them found once; the top ten carry 1.5% to 2%. Sequencing input: PBMCs. The receptors originated from a girl aged 2-9 years in good health and CMV-seronegative.

In this sample, this clone turned up once. The CDR3 here is CASSLGGAYGYTF. CDR3 sequence (DNA): TGTGCCAGCAGCTTAGGTGGGGCGTATGGCTACACCTTC. The rearrangement links TRBV11-2 to TRBJ1-2, with D possibly matching TRBD1 (5 bases). The germline V gene encodes CDR1 SGHAT and CDR2 FQNNGV. The CDR3 totals 13 residues. V dropped 1 base and J dropped 5 bases, with 8 bases sitting between them.

The chain employs TRBV6-5 and TRBJ2-2; possible D gene TRBD2, 5 bases. The CDR3 runs 12 residues. Germline assignment: CDR1 MNHEY and CDR2 SVGAGI. Between the trimmed V and J ends, which lost 6 bases and 4 bases, there was a span of 6 bases. CDR3 loop: CASSRGTGELFF. The CDR3 coding sequence is TGTGCCAGCAGCCGGGGCACCGGGGAGCTGTTTTTT.

This chain connects TRBV4-2 to TRBJ2-7; 8 bases agree with TRBD2. The germline CDR1 and CDR2 sequences are LGHNA and YNFKEQ. V shed 0 bases, J shed 3 bases, and the junction held 7 bases outside the gene matches. The CDR3 covers 16 residues. CDR3 loop: CASSQDASTSGYEQYF. The CDR3 DNA reads TGTGCCAGCAGCCAAGACGCTTCCACTAGCGGCTACGAGCAGTACTTC.

This chain connects TRBV9 to TRBJ1-3; 7 bases map to TRBD1. The CDR3 extends over 15 amino acids. Germline V gene lookup returns CDR1 SGDLS and CDR2 YYNGEE. V was pared by 4 bases and J by 0 bases, with 4 bases of the junction left unmatched. The CDR3 DNA is TGTGCCAGCAGCCCGGGACAGCCCTCTGGAAACACCATATATTTT. It encodes CASSPGQPSGNTIYF.

V gene TRBV7-9 combines with J gene TRBJ1-6, with D unclear. Trimming shortened V by 6 bases and J by 0 bases, and 18 bases separated the two germline ends. The germline CDR1 and CDR2 sequences are SEHNR and FQNEAQ (reference sequence). CDR3 length equals 18 residues. The CDR3: CASSPDGVLDSYNSPLHF. CDR3 sequence (DNA): TGTGCCAGCAGTCCCGACGGGGTTTTAGACTCCTATAATTCACCCCTCCACTTT.

The rearrangement joins TRBV27 to TRBJ2-7; 7 bases agree with TRBD2. There are 15 residues in the CDR3. Germline V gene lookup returns CDR1 MNHEY and CDR2 SMNVEV (reference sequence). The V segment lost 5 bases and the J segment 0 bases; nucleotides outside the gene matches: 7. Here the CDR3 reads CASSLQSGASYEQYF. The CDR3 DNA reads as TGTGCCAGCAGTCTCCAAAGCGGGGCCTCCTACGAGCAGTACTTC.

This clone appeared once. V and J are TRBV19 and TRBJ1-3, with D unresolved. The length of the CDR3 is 14 residues. CDR1 is LNHDA and CDR2 is SQIVND in the germline V gene (reference sequence). Trimming stripped 3 bases from V and 7 bases from J, with 13 bases between. CDR3 residues: CASSIPPPGNTIYF. The CDR3 nucleotides read TGTGCCAGTAGTATTCCCCCCCCGGGGAACACCATATATTTT.

The chain has TRBV28 and TRBJ1-5, with D hard to call. The CDR3 loop spans 11 amino acids. Germline V gene sequence: CDR1 MDHEN, CDR2 SYDVKM. V lost 3 bases and J 7 bases, leaving 4 bases between the germline ends. CDR3 nucleotides: TGTGCCAGCAGTTTCCCACAGCCCCAGCATTTT. Encoded protein: CASSFPQPQHF.

The V call is TRBV6-1, the J call TRBJ1-2; D gene uncertain. Germline CDR1 and CDR2: MNHNS and SASEGT. This CDR3 is built from 14 residues. Trimming took off 1 base at V and 8 bases at J, with 14 bases between the two ends. CDR3 sequence: CASSEGRPSGGYTF. The CDR3 DNA reads TGTGCCAGCAGTGAAGGGAGACCGTCTGGGGGCTACACCTTC.

The rearrangement joins TRBV4-1 to TRBJ2-7, with D possibly matching TRBD1 (6 bases). CDR3 size: 14 residues. Germline V lookup: CDR1 MGHRA, CDR2 YSYEKL. Trimming left V 0 bases short and J 4 bases short, with 10 bases between. The CDR3 sequence is CASSQDRGQYEQYF. The CDR3 DNA sequence: TGCGCCAGCAGCCAAGACAGGGGTCAGTACGAGCAGTACTTC.

The chain couples TRBV19 to TRBJ1-1; 7 positions match TRBD1. Germline assignment: CDR1 LNHDA and CDR2 SQIVND (reference sequence). The CDR3 is 17 residues long. The J segment lost 3 bases and the V segment lost 6 bases, leaving 16 bases of the junction unmatched. The CDR3 coding sequence is TGTGCCAGTAGGACTGCGACAGGGATAGGTTTGGACACTGAAGCTTTCTTT. This codes for CASRTATGIGLDTEAFF.

This chain connects TRBV9 to TRBJ2-2; 7 bases agree with TRBD1. Unmatched junction bases numbered 8, after V lost 0 bases and J lost 0 bases. This CDR3 spans 18 amino acids. CDR1 SGDLS and CDR2 YYNGEE come from the germline V gene. CDR3 coding DNA: TGTGCCAGCAGCGTAGGACGGTTGGGACAGTCGAACACCGGGGAGCTGTTTTTT. It codes for CASSVGRLGQSNTGELFF. Variable domain in full (rest from reference TRBV9 and TRBJ2-2): DSGVTQTPKHLITATGQRVTLRCSPRSGDLSVYWYQQSLDQGLQFLIQYYNGEERAKGNILERFSAQQFPDLHSELNLSSLELGDSALYFCASSVGRLGQSNTGELFFGEGSRLTVL.

The chain links TRBV6-5 to TRBJ1-4; D might be TRBD1 (6 bases). The V end was cut by 5 bases, the J end by 10 bases, with 8 bases between. The CDR3 runs to 11 residues. The germline V gene has CDR1 MNHEY and CDR2 SVGAGI. The CDR3 here is CASSRGGKLFF. The CDR3 DNA sequence: TGTGCCAGCAGTCGAGGGGGAAAACTGTTTTTT.

This sequence joins TRBV19 and TRBJ1-1; 8 bases fit TRBD1. Unmatched junction bases numbered 6, after V lost 5 bases and J lost 4 bases. CDR1 is LNHDA and CDR2 is SQIVND in the germline V gene (reference sequence). The CDR3 loop spans 14 amino acids. The CDR3 DNA reads TGTGCCAGTAGTCAGACAGGGGTTTCCACTGAAGCTTTCTTT. Encoded protein: CASSQTGVSTEAFF.

On this clone itself: One end of the junction varies from germline; a read error may be responsible. The CDR3 reads CASSAQGGQGTQYF. CDR3 nucleotide sequence: TGTGCCAGCAGCGCACAGGGGGGACAAGGGACCCAGTACTTC. The rearrangement links TRBV9 to TRBJ2-5, with 8 positions matching TRBD1. CDR1 SGDLS and CDR2 YYNGEE come from the germline V gene. This CDR3 has 14 residues.